This passage covers 13 T cell receptor beta chains from one sample sequenced in a study of blood T cell repertoires in COVID-19. Clones were read by immunoSEQ multiplex PCR, and TCRdb kept only the in-frame ones, dropping some. The sample lists about 120,000 clones; 83% were seen once. Sequencing was carried out using peripheral blood. These receptor sequences come from an elderly man with active or convalescent COVID-19.

A single count supports this clone. Here the CDR3 DNA reads TGTGCCAGCAGCCAATGGGGACAGGGAGTAAATTCACCCCTCCACTTT. Protein: CASSQWGQGVNSPLHF. The chain couples TRBV7-2 to TRBJ1-6, with 9 bases identical to TRBD1. This CDR3 is built from 16 residues. Germline CDR1 and CDR2: SGHTA and FQGNSA. Losses at the gene ends were 5 bases for V and 7 bases for J; bases not matched to a gene: 9.

V gene TRBV7-3 combines with J gene TRBJ2-6; D gene uncertain. Per the germline V gene, CDR1 is SGHTA and CDR2 is FQGTGA. This CDR3 has 16 amino acids. The V and J ends lost 0 bases and 0 bases respectively, with 6 bases between them. The CDR3 DNA is TGTGCCAGCAGCTTAACGGCTCCCTCTGGGGCCAACGTCCTGACTTTC. This encodes CASSLTAPSGANVLTF.

V is TRBV19 and J is TRBJ1-4; no clear D gene. V was shortened by 5 bases and J by 11 bases, with 12 bases between the two germline ends. The CDR3 contains 12 residues. CDR1 LNHDA and CDR2 SQIVND come from the germline V gene (reference sequence). The CDR3 sequence is CASSDPSLKLFF. CDR3 DNA: TGTGCCAGTAGTGATCCGAGTCTCAAACTGTTTTTT.

The chain employs TRBV6-5 and TRBJ2-2; 10 nucleotides align to TRBD1. Losses at the gene ends were 8 bases for V and 5 bases for J; bases not matched to a gene: 5. Per the germline V gene, CDR1 is MNHEY and CDR2 is SVGAGI. This CDR3 has 14 amino acids. The CDR3 protein is CASVTGQGTGELFF. The CDR3 DNA reads TGTGCCAGCGTGACGGGACAGGGGACCGGGGAGCTGTTTTTT.

The chain is built from TRBV7-4 and TRBJ1-1; 9 bases match TRBD1. The CDR3 length is 15 residues. Germline V gene sequence: CDR1 SGHVT, CDR2 SQSDAQ. V was pared by 3 bases and J by 4 bases, with 6 bases of the junction left unmatched. In DNA form, the CDR3 reads TGTGCCAGCAGCTTGGACAGGGGAACGAGCACTGAAGCTTTCTTT. Encoded protein: CASSLDRGTSTEAFF. Supplemented by reference TRBV7-4 and TRBJ1-1, the full variable domain reads GAGVSQSPRYKVAKRGRDVALRCDSISGHVTLYWYRQTLGQGSEVLTYSQSDAQRDKSGRPSGRFSAERPERSVSTLKIQRTEQGDSAVYLCASSLDRGTSTEAFFGQGTRLTVV.

The gene calls are TRBV9 and TRBJ2-5; a weak D match, TRBD1 (5 bases). The CDR3 is 13 residues long. V lost 3 bases to trimming and J lost 2 bases, with 8 bases between them. Germline CDR1 is SGDLS and CDR2 is YYNGEE. The DNA for the CDR3 is TGTGCCAGCAGCGAGGGGTCTCAAGAGACCCAGTACTTC. This sequence encodes CASSEGSQETQYF.

The V call is TRBV27, the J call TRBJ1-1; a possible D gene is TRBD1 (5 bases). The germline V and J ends were trimmed by 6 bases and 5 bases, with 19 bases remaining between them. The V gene's germline CDR1 is MNHEY and CDR2 SMNVEV (reference sequence). This CDR3 is built from 15 residues. The CDR3 reads CASRDTGALRTEAFF. DNA of the CDR3: TGTGCCAGCAGGGACACTGGGGCCCTTCGTACTGAAGCTTTCTTT.

The V gene is TRBV7-9, the J gene TRBJ1-6; possible D gene TRBD1, 5 bases. Per germline, CDR1 SEHNR and CDR2 FQNEAQ (reference sequence). The CDR3 is 13 amino acids. V was pared by 5 bases and J by 4 bases, with 6 bases between. The CDR3 sequence: CASSPGYNSPLHF. The CDR3 DNA is TGTGCCAGCAGCCCAGGGTATAATTCACCCCTCCACTTT.

The chain uses TRBV10-1 and TRBJ1-4, with D perhaps matching TRBD1 (6 bases). CDR3 length equals 16 residues. The V gene lost 3 bases and the J gene lost 8 bases, with 19 bases spanning the gap. CDR1 WNHNN and CDR2 SYGVQD come from the germline V gene (reference sequence). The DNA of the CDR3 is TGCGCCAGCAGTGAAATAACCGGGACACGCTGCGAAAAACTGTTTTTT. Translated: CASSEITGTRCEKLFF.

This clone appeared a single time. The chain employs TRBV19 and TRBJ1-6; 10 nucleotides agree with TRBD1. After removal of 10 bases from V and 7 bases from J, the junction contained 4 bases not matched to a gene. Germline V gene lookup returns CDR1 LNHDA and CDR2 SQIVND (reference sequence). This CDR3 has 13 residues. This CDR3 reads CATGQGVNSPLHF. CDR3 nucleotides: TGTGCCACAGGACAGGGGGTAAATTCACCCCTCCACTTT.

The genes are TRBV5-1 and TRBJ2-2; 8 nucleotides agree with TRBD2. CDR1 is SGHRS and CDR2 is YFSETQ in the germline V gene. With V trimmed by 7 bases and J by 6 bases, 11 bases remained unmatched. The length of the CDR3 is 15 residues. In DNA form, the CDR3 reads TGCGCCAGCCGCCCTTGGGCCGGGGGGGCCGGGGAGCTGTTTTTT. Amino acids: CASRPWAGGAGELFF.

Only a few counts were recorded for this clone. The DNA for the CDR3 is TGTGCCAGCAGTTATTATCGGCAGGGGGACGCTGAAGCTTTCTTT. The encoded protein is CASSYYRQGDAEAFF. This sequence joins TRBV6-5 and TRBJ1-1, with 7 bases that match TRBD1. CDR3 length: 15 residues. Germline CDR1 and CDR2: MNHEY and SVGAGI. The V gene end was trimmed by 3 bases and the J gene end by 6 bases; junction bases not matched to a gene: 10.

The chain employs TRBV6-1 and TRBJ2-7, with TRBD1 as a possible D gene (6 bases). The CDR3 sequence is 15 residues long. The germline CDR1 and CDR2 sequences are MNHNS and SASEGT. V lost 1 base and J lost 0, with 10 bases in between. The chain's CDR3 is CASSEEGGSSYEQYF. The CDR3 DNA is TGTGCCAGCAGTGAAGAAGGGGGAAGCTCCTACGAGCAGTACTTC.